This TCR beta chain stems from a study of read filtering for tumor transcriptome and immune sequencing. This clonotype has a count of ten or more. The germline gives CDR1 DFQATT, CDR2 SNEGSKA (reference sequence). Deletions cut 5 bases from V and 2 bases from J, with 9 bases between. This CDR3 is 12 amino acids long. The library was built from about 400 ng RNA with molecular barcoded adaptors for alpha/delta and beta/gamma chains. One entry per CDR3 protein results from TCRdb running MiXCR on the reads. Here the sample spans 120,000 or so distinct CDR3 sequences, 10% to 15% being singletons. Specimen: a population of CD138-negative cells sorted from bone marrow. The genes are TRBV20-1 and TRBJ1-2; D uncertain. The receptor's source is a donor at least 40 years old with multiple myeloma. CDR3: CSARRLNYGYTF. The CDR3 bases are TGCAGTGCTCGGCGTTTAAACTATGGCTACACCTTC.